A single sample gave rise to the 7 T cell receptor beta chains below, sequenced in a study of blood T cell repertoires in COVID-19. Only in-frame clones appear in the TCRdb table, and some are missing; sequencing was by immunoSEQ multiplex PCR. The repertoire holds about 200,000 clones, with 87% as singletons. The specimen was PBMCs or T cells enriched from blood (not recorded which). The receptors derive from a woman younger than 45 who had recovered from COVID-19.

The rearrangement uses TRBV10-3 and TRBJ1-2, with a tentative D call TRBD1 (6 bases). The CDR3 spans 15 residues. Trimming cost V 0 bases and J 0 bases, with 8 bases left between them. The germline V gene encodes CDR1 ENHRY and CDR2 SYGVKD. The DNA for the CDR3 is TGTGCCATCAGTGAGTCCGACAGGACTAACTATGGCTACACCTTC. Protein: CAISESDRTNYGYTF.

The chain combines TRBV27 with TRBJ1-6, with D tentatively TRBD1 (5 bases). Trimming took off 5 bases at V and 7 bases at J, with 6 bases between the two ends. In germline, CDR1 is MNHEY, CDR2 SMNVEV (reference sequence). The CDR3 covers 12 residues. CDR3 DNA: TGTGCCAGCAGTAGGACAAATTCACCCCTCCACTTT. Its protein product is CASSRTNSPLHF.

The CDR3 spells CASSLQGDYGYTF. CDR3 in DNA: TGTGCCAGCAGCTTGCAGGGCGACTATGGCTACACCTTC. This chain uses TRBV7-8 with TRBJ1-2; possible D gene TRBD1, 5 bases. The CDR3 has 13 amino acids. V shed 3 bases and J shed 3 bases, with 8 bases lying between them. Germline lookup yields CDR1 SGHVS and CDR2 FQNEAQ.

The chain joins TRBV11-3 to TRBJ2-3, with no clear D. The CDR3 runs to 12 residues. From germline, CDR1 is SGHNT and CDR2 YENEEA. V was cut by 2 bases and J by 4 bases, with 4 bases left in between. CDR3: CASSLHPDTQYF. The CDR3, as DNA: TGTGCCAGCAGCTTACATCCAGATACGCAGTATTTT.

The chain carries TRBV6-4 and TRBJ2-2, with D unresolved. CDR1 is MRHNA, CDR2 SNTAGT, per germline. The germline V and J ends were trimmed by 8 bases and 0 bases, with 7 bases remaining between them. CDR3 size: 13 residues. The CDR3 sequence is CASGTANTGELFF. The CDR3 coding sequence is TGTGCCAGCGGAACAGCGAACACCGGGGAGCTGTTTTTT.

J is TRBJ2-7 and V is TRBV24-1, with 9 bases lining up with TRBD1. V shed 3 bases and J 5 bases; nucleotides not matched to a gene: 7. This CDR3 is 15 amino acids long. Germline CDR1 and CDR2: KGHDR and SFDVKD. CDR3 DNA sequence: TGTGCCACCAGTGATAGCCGGGACAGGGTCGACGAGCAGTACTTC. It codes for CATSDSRDRVDEQYF.

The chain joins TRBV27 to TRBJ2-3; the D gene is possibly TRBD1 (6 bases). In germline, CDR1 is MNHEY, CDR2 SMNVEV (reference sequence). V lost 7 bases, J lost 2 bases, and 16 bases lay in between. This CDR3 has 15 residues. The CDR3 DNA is TGTGCCAGCAACTCAGGGGCGCCCTCCACAGATACGCAGTATTTT. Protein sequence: CASNSGAPSTDTQYF.